This TCR beta chain came from a study of T-cell reconstitution after alpha-beta-depleted transplantation in children. Unique molecular identifiers were built into the TCRbeta library. Via MiXCR, TCRdb re-called the PCR reads, giving one row per CDR3 protein. This table holds about 540,000 distinct CDR3 sequences, around 18% found once. The CDR3 is made up of 15 amino acids. The germline V gene encodes CDR1 SGHRS and CDR2 YFSETQ. Trimming removed 1 base at V and 0 bases at J, with 11 bases between. The clonotype was recovered from a human donor who donated a stem cell graft to a child with acute lymphoblastic leukemia. The sequenced sample was PBMCs from the stem cell graft donor, obtained from the stem cell graft. The chain couples TRBV5-1 to TRBJ2-7; D is ambiguous. CDR3 bases: TGCGCCAGCAGCTTGTTGAACCCGAGCTCCTACGAGCAGTACTTC. Amino acid sequence: CASSLLNPSSYEQYF.